This T cell receptor beta chain was profiled in a study of control samples from healthy donors and cancer patients. On this clone: The same CDR3 arises from other DNA sequences in this sample as well.

Clones were sequenced by immunoSEQ multiplex PCR, and TCRdb holds only the in-frame ones, with some missing. This table holds tens of thousands of clones, roughly 86% found once. Germline CDR1 and CDR2: SNHLY and FYNNEI. CDR3 size: 12 residues. The germline V and J ends were trimmed by 6 bases and 1 base, with 6 bases remaining between them. This clonotype was sampled from a man aged 45-60 years with head and neck cancer. The sequencing sample was made of PBMCs. This chain joins TRBV2 and TRBJ1-1; D is uncertain. The chain's CDR3 is CASREANTEAFF. CDR3 in DNA: TGTGCCAGCAGGGAGGCGAACACTGAAGCTTTCTTT.